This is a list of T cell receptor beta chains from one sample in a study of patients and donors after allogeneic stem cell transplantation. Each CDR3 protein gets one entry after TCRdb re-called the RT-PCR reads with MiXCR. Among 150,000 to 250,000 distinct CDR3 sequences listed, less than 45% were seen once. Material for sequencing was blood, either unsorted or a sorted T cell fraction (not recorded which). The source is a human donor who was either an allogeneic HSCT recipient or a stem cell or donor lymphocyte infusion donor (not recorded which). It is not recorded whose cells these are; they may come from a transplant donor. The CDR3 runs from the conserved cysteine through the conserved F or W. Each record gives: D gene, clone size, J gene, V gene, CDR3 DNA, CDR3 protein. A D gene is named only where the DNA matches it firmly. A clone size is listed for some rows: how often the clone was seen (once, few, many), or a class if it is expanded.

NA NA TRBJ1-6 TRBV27 TGTGCCAGCAGTTTTGGAATCGGGGGAGGGAATTCACCCCTCCACTTT CASSFGIGGGNSPLHF
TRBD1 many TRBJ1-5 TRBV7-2 TGTGCCAGCAGCCCCTCAGGGGGTCAACAGCCCCAGCATTTT CASSPSGGQQPQHF
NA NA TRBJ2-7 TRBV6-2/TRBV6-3 TGTGCCAGCTCGCTGTCCCCCTACGAGCAGTACTTC CASSLSPYEQYF
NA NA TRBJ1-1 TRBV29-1 TGCAGCGTTTTTGAGGGGAACACTGAAGCTTTCTTT CSVFEGNTEAFF
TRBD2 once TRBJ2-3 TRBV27 TGTGCCAGCAGTCTCCTCTTCGAGCGGGAGGGTTTAACAGATACGCAGTATTTT CASSLLFEREGLTDTQYF
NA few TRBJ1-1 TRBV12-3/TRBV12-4 TGTGCCAGCAGTGGAATACAGGGTCCCACTGAAGCTTTCTTT CASSGIQGPTEAFF
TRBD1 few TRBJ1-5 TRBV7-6 TGTGCCAGCAGCCCTCACATAACTAAAGACAGGGGGCATGGGCAGCCCCAGCATTTT CASSPHITKDRGHGQPQHF
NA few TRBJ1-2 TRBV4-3 TGCGCCAGCAGCCAAGAGACCAGGGGTCCCTATGGCTACACCTTC CASSQETRGPYGYTF
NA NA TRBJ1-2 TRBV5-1 TGCGCCAGCAGCCCGGGAGACGGTAACTATGGCTACACCTTC CASSPGDGNYGYTF
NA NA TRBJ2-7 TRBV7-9 TGTGCCAGCAGCAACTACAGCTACTACGAGCAGTACTTC CASSNYSYYEQYF
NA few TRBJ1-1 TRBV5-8 TGTGCCAGCAGCTTTCTAGCGACGAACACTGAAGCTTTCTTT CASSFLATNTEAFF
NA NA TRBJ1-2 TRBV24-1 TGTGCCACCAGTGTGCACGGCCGAAACTATGGCTACACCTTC CATSVHGRNYGYTF
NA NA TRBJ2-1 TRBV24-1 TGTGCCACCTCCGGTGGGGCGGAGCAGTTCTTC CATSGGAEQFF
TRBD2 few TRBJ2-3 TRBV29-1 TGCAGCGTTGATGGGGGTGGTAGCGGGAGCACAGATACGCAGTATTTT CSVDGGGSGSTDTQYF
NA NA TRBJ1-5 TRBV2 TGTGCCAGCAGTGATTTACAGGGCAATCAGCCCCAGCATTTT CASSDLQGNQPQHF
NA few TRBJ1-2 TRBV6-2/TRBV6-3 TGTGCCAGCAGTACGATAGATTATGGCTACACCTTC CASSTIDYGYTF
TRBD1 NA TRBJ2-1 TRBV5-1 TGCGCCAGCAGCTCCTCAGGGGGCATGTTGAATGAGCAGTTCTTC CASSSSGGMLNEQFF
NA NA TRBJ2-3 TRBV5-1 TGCGCCAGCAGCTTGGAAGTCGACACAGATACGCAGTATTTT CASSLEVDTDTQYF
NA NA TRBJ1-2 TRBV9 TGTGCCAGCAGCTCCGACAGGTTGCCTGGCTACACCTTC CASSSDRLPGYTF
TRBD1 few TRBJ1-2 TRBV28 TGTGCCAGCAGTTCATACTCTTACGGACAGGGGAGAAACTATGGCTACACCTTC CASSSYSYGQGRNYGYTF
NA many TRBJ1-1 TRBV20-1 TGCAGTGCTAGAGATTTAATTTCGAAGGGAGTCAGTACTGAAGCTTTCTTT CSARDLISKGVSTEAFF
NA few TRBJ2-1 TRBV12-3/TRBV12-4 TGTGCCAGCAGTTGGGGTGGGGGCGAGCAGTTCTTC CASSWGGGEQFF
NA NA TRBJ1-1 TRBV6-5 TGTGCCAGCAGTCCCCCTCGGGGGACGAGAACTGAAGCTTTCTTT CASSPPRGTRTEAFF
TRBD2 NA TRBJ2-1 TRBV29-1 TGCAGCGGTCTCTTCGCTCGCGGGAGGGCGAATGAGCAGTTCTTC CSGLFARGRANEQFF
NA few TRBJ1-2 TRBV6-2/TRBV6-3 TGTGCCAGCAGACCTCAAGGGATGATCTATGGCTACACCTTC CASRPQGMIYGYTF
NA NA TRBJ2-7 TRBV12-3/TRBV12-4 TGTGCCAGCAGTTTAGAGGGGAAGATATTTGCCTACGAGCAGTACTTC CASSLEGKIFAYEQYF
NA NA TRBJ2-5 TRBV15 TGTGCCATCAGGCAGGGGTTGCAAGAGACCCAGTACTTC CAIRQGLQETQYF
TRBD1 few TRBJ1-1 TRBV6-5 TGTGCCAGCAGTTACGCAGGGGGTCGGAACACTGAAGCTTTCTTT CASSYAGGRNTEAFF
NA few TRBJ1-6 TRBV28 TGTGCCAGCAGTAACAGGCCTATGAATTCACCCCTCCACTTT CASSNRPMNSPLHF
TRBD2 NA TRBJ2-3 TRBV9 TGTGCCAGCAGCGTCCGAACCACGGGACTAGCGGGAGGGGCAGATACGCAGTATTTT CASSVRTTGLAGGADTQYF
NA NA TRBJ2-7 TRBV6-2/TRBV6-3 TGTGCCAGCAGAAGAGCGCAATCTTACGAGCAGTACTTC CASRRAQSYEQYF
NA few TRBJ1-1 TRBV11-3 TGTGCCAGCAGCTTACGCGGCAGAGAAGCTTTCTTT CASSLRGREAFF
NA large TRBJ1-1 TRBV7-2 TGTGCCAGCAGCTTAGCGAGGCAAACAGTACTAATGAACACTGAAGCTTTCTTT CASSLARQTVLMNTEAFF
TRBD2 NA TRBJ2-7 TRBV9 TGTGCCAGCAGCTTACGCGCCAGCCTAGCGGGCCCCTACGAGCAGTACTTC CASSLRASLAGPYEQYF
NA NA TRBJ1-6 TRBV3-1 TGTGCCAGCAGCCGCCTCGGGACACTGCGTCAACATAATTCACCCCTCCACTTT CASSRLGTLRQHNSPLHF
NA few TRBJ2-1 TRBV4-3 TGCGCCAGCAGCCAAGATAACGGTATCCTCTACAATGAGCAGTTCTTC CASSQDNGILYNEQFF
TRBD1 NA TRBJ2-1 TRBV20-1 TGCAGTGCGAACGGACAGGGGAGGGCAATCAATGAGCAGTTCTTC CSANGQGRAINEQFF
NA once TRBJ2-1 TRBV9 TGTGCCAGCAGCGTAGGACTAGGTGGCTACAATGAGCAGTTCTTC CASSVGLGGYNEQFF
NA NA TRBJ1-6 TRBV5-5 TGTGCCAGTCAGCCTTACAGGGAAGATTCACCCCTCCACTTT CASQPYREDSPLHF
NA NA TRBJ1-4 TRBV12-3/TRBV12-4 TGTGCCAGCAGTTTTATGGCCGCAACTAATGAAAAACTGTTTTTT CASSFMAATNEKLFF
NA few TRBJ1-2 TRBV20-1 TGCAGTGCTAGAGATCAACGGGAAAACTATGGCTACACCTTC CSARDQRENYGYTF
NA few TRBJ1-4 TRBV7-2 TGTGCCAGCAGCTTAGATGCGTCTTTAAGCGAAAAACTGTTTTTT CASSLDASLSEKLFF
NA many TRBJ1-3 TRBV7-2 TGTGCCAGCAGCTCCTCAGGGAAGGGTGCTAACACCATATATTTT CASSSSGKGANTIYF
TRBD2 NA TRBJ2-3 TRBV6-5 TGTGCCAGCAGTCCCGGGACTAGCGGGAGTACTGATACGCAGAATTTT CASSPGTSGSTDTQNF
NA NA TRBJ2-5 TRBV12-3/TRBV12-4 TGTGCCAGCAGAGGGGGGTTAGAGACCCAGTACTTC CASRGGLETQYF
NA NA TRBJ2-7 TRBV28 TGTGCCAGCAGTCCCGGGCGGACTGACGAGCAGTACTTC CASSPGRTDEQYF
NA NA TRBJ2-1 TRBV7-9 TGTGCCAGCAGCCTCGAGGAGCGGGTTTACAATGAGCAGTTCTTC CASSLEERVYNEQFF
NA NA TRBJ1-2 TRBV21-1 TGTGCCAGCAGCAAAGGGGGGACAGACTATGGCTACACCTTC CASSKGGTDYGYTF
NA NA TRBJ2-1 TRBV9 TGTGCCAGCAGCTCGCGGACTGGGTCAAGGGAGCAGTTCTTC CASSSRTGSREQFF
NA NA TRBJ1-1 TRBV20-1 TGCAGTGCCCAGGCGGAACCCGATCAGGGCCCCTCGTGGCCTTTCTTT CSAQAEPDQGPSWPFF
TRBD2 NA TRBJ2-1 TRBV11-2 TGTGCCAGCAGCTTAGCTAGTCTAGCGGGGACCTACAATGAGCAGTTCTTC CASSLASLAGTYNEQFF
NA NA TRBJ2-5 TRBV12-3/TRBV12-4 TGTGCCAGCAGTTTTAGCGGACGTTCATGGAAAGAGACCCAGTACTTC CASSFSGRSWKETQYF
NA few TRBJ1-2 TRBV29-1 TGCAGCGTTGAAATCGGACAGCGGGGAGAGGGCTACACCTTC CSVEIGQRGEGYTF